These T cell receptor beta chains were read from a single sample in a study of T cell responses to AZD1222 COVID-19 vaccine. Method: immunoSEQ multiplex PCR; TCRdb's copy keeps in-frame clones and lacks some. Here the sample spans some 130,000 clones, about four fifths being singletons. The sequencing here drew on peripheral blood, taken on day 0 of AZD1222 vaccination. All receptors come from an adult in good health. CDR3s leave out the opening cysteine and the closing phenylalanine or tryptophan. The order of the fields is V gene, J gene, CDR3 protein.

V gene: TRBV7-9
J gene: TRBJ2-5
CDR3 protein: ASSLAGGETQY

V gene: TRBV19
J gene: TRBJ2-5
CDR3 protein: ASSIGRASGGSRKTQY

V gene: TRBV5-1
J gene: TRBJ2-7
CDR3 protein: ASSSGLGGSEQY

V gene: TRBV9
J gene: TRBJ1-4
CDR3 protein: ASSVGGGSTEKLF

V gene: TRBV5-1
J gene: TRBJ2-1
CDR3 protein: ASSSMAYNEQF

V gene: TRBV5-4
J gene: TRBJ1-3
CDR3 protein: ASSLGRANSGNTIY

V gene: TRBV6-5
J gene: TRBJ1-5
CDR3 protein: ASSRQGVSNQPQH

V gene: TRBV7-8
J gene: TRBJ1-1
CDR3 protein: ASSLSATGSAAF

V gene: TRBV10-3
J gene: TRBJ1-6
CDR3 protein: AISQTSGTNNSPLH

V gene: TRBV19
J gene: TRBJ1-2
CDR3 protein: ASSLGQSQGRANYGYT

V gene: TRBV5-1
J gene: TRBJ2-1
CDR3 protein: ASSLDVYNEQF

V gene: TRBV25-1
J gene: TRBJ1-3
CDR3 protein: ASQQGNTIY

V gene: TRBV9
J gene: TRBJ1-1
CDR3 protein: ASRPGQGYTEAF

V gene: TRBV28
J gene: TRBJ1-5
CDR3 protein: ASSVQSTTQNSNQPQH

V gene: TRBV7-9
J gene: TRBJ2-7
CDR3 protein: ASSLYQSSYEQY

V gene: TRBV19
J gene: TRBJ2-7
CDR3 protein: ASSASLISYEQY

V gene: TRBV14
J gene: TRBJ2-1
CDR3 protein: ASSQDVRGIIAGGSYNEQF

V gene: TRBV7-8
J gene: TRBJ1-6
CDR3 protein: ASTQQAAYNSPLH

V gene: TRBV30
J gene: TRBJ1-2
CDR3 protein: AWRGVDGGYT

V gene: TRBV7-3
J gene: TRBJ1-1
CDR3 protein: ASSWQGGLNTEAF

V gene: TRBV28
J gene: TRBJ2-7
CDR3 protein: ASRTSGGAHEQY

V gene: TRBV18
J gene: TRBJ1-2
CDR3 protein: ASSPPTRGGYT

V gene: TRBV28
J gene: TRBJ1-5
CDR3 protein: ASTETGAAQPQH

V gene: TRBV9
J gene: TRBJ2-2
CDR3 protein: ASSGRTPSNTGELF

V gene: TRBV12-3/TRBV12-4
J gene: TRBJ1-2
CDR3 protein: ASSLAEGVGYT

V gene: TRBV7-9
J gene: TRBJ2-7
CDR3 protein: ASSPAMGLAGSYEQY